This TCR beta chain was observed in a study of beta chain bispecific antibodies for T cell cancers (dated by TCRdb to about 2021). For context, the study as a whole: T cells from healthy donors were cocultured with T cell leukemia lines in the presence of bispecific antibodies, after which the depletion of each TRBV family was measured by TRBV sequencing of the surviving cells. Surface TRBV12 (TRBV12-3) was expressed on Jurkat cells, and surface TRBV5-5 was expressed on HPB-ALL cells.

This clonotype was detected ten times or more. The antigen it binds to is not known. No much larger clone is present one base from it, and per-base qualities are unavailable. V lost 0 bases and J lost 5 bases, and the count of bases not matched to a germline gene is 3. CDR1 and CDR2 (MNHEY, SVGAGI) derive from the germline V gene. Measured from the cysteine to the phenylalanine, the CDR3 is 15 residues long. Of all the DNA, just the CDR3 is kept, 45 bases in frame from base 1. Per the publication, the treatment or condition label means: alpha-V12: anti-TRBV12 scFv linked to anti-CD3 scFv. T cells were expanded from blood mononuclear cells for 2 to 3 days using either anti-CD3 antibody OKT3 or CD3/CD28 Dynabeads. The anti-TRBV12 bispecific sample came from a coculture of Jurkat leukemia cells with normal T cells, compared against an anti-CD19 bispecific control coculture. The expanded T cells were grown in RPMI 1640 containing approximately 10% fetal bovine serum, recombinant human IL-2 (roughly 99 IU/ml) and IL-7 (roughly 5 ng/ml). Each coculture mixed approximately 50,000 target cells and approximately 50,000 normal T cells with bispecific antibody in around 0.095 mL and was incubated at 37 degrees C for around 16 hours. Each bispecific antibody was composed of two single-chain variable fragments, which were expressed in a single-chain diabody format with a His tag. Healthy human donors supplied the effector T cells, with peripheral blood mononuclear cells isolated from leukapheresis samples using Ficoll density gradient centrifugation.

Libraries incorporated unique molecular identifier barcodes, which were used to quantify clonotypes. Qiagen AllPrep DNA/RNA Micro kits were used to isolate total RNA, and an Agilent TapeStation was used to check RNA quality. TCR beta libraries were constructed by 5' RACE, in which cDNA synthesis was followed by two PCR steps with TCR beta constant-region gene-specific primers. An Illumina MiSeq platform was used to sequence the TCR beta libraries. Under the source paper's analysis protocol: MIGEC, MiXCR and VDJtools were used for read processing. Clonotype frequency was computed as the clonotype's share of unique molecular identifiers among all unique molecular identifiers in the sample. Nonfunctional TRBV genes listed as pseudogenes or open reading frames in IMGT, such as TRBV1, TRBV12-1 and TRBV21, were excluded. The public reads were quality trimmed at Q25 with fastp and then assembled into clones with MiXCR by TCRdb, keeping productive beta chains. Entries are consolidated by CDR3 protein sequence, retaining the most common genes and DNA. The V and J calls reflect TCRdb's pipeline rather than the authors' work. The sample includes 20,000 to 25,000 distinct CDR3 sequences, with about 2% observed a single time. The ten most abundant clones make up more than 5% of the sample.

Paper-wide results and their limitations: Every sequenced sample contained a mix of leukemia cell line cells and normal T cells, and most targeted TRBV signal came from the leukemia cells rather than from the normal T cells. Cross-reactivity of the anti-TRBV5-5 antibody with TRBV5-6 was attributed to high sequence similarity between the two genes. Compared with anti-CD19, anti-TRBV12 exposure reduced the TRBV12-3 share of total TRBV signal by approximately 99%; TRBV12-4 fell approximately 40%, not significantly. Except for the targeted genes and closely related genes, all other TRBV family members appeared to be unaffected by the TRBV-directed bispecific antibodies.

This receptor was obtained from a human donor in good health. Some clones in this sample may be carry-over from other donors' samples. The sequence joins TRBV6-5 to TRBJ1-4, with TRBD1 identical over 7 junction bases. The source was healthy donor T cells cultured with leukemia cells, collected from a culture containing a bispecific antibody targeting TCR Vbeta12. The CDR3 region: CASSYSGQRNEKLFF. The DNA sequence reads TGTGCCAGCAGTTACTCGGGACAGAGAAATGAAAAACTGTTTTTT.